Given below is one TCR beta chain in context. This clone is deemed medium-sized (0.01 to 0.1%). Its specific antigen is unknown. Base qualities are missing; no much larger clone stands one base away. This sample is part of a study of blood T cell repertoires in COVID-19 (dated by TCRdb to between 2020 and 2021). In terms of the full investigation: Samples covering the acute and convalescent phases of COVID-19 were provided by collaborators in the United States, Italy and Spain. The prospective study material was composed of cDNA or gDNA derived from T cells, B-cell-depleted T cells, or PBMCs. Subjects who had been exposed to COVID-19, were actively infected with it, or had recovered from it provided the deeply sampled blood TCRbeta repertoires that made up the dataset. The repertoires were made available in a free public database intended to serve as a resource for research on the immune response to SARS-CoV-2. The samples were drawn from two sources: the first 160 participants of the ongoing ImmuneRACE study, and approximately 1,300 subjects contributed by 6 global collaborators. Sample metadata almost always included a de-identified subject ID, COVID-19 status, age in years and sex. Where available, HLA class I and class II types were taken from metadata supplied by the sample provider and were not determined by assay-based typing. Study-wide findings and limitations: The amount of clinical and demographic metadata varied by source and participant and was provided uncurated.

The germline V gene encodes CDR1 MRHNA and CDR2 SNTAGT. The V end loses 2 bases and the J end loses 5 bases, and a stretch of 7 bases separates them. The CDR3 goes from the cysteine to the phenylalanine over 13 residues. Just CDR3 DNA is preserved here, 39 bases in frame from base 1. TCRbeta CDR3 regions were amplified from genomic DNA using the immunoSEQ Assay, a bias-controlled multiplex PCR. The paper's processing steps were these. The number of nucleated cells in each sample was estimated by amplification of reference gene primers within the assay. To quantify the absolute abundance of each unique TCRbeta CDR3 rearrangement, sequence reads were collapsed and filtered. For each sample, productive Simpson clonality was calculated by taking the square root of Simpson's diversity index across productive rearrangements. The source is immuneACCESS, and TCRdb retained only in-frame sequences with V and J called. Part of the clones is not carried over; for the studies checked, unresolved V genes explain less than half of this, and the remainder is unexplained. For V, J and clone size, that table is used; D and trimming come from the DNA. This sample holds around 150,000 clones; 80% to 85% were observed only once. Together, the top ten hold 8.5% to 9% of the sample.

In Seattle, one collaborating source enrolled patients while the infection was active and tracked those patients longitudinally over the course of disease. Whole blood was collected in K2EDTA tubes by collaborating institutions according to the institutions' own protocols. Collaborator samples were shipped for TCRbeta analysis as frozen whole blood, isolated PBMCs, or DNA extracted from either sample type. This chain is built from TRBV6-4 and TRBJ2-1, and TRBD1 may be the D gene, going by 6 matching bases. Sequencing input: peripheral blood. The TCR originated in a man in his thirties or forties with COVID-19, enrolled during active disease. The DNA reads TGTGCCAGCAGTGACCGGGACAACAATGAGCAGTTCTTC. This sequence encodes CASSDRDNNEQFF.